The clone carrying this T cell receptor (beta chain) was seen once. This sample is drawn from a study of OX40 agonist ivuxolimab in advanced cancers. CDR1 is SNHLY and CDR2 is FYNNEI in the germline V gene. Trimming cost V 10 bases and J 5 bases; bases outside gene matches: 11. The CDR3 consists of 14 residues. The assay was immunoSEQ multiplex PCR, and TCRdb's table has in-frame clones only and misses some. The sample includes more than 45,000 clones, roughly 90% of them seen just once. The chain recombines TRBV2 with TRBJ2-5; 9 nucleotides line up with TRBD1. The TCR comes from an adult with an advanced solid tumor such as melanoma, head and neck, liver or kidney cancer. The source was CD4+ or CD8+ T cells sorted from blood, collected in a trial of the OX40 agonist ivuxolimab. The CDR3 DNA reads as TGTGCCACCCACGCCCGACAGGGGGGGGAGACCCAGTACTTC. This translates into CATHARQGGETQYF. Variable domain in full (rest from reference TRBV2 and TRBJ2-5): EPEVTQTPSHQVTQMGQEVILRCVPISNHLYFYWYRQILGQKVEFLVSFYNNEISEKSEIFDDQFSVERPDGSNFTLKIRSTKLEDSAMYFCATHARQGGETQYFGPGTRLLVL.